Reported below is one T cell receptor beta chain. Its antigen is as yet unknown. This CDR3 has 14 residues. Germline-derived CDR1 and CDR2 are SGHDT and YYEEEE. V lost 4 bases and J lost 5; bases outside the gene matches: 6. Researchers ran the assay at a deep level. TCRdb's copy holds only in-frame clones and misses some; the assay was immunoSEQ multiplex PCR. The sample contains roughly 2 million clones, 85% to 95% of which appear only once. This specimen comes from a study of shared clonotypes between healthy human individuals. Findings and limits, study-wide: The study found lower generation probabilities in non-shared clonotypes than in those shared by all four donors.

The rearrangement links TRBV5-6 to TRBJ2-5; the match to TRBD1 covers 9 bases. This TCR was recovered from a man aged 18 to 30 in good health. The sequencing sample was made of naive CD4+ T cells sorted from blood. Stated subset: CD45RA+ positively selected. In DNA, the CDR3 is TGTGCCAGCAGCCGGGGACAGGGATTCGAGACCCAGTACTTC. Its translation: CASSRGQGFETQYF.